These T cell receptor beta chains were read from a single sample in a study of CD8+CD57+ T cells in acquired aplastic anemia. TCRdb processed the reads anew with MiXCR; each CDR3 protein has one entry. Here the sample spans around 15,000 distinct CDR3 sequences, over 35% being singletons. The material sequenced was CD8+CD57+ T cells sorted from PBMCs. These receptors were obtained from a human donor with aplastic anemia. CDR3s include the opening cysteine and the closing phenylalanine or tryptophan. D genes are given only for firm matches. Clone size is shown for a subset of rows, as once, few, many or a class of expanded clone.

size,D,V,J,CDR3,DNA
few,TRBD1,TRBV20-1,TRBJ2-7,CSARQGDTEQYF,TGCAGTGCCAGACAGGGGGATACCGAGCAGTACTTC
.,.,TRBV20-1,TRBJ2-7,CSASDSYEQYF,TGCAGTGCTTCAGACAGTTACGAGCAGTACTTC
few,TRBD1,TRBV10-3,TRBJ2-1,CATIRDSSLLGEQFF,TGTGCCACCATCCGGGACAGTTCCCTCTTAGGTGAGCAGTTCTTC
many,.,TRBV12-5,TRBJ2-1,CASGPGRQAMSYNEQFF,TGTGCTAGTGGTCCCGGGCGACAGGCCATGTCCTACAATGAGCAGTTCTTC
few,TRBD2,TRBV19,TRBJ2-1,CASSIQAGDEQFF,TGTGCCAGTAGTATACAAGCGGGGGATGAGCAGTTCTTC
few,.,TRBV29-1,TRBJ2-7,CSAQGDIYEQYF,TGCAGCGCTCAAGGGGACATCTACGAGCAGTACTTC
.,TRBD1,TRBV2,TRBJ1-5,CVSSESRGRSTDTQHF,TGTGTCAGCAGTGAATCGAGGGGGCGCAGCACAGATACGCAGCATTTT
.,.,TRBV18,TRBJ2-6,CASSPPSANVLTF,TGTGCCAGCTCACCGCCCTCGGCCAACGTCCTGACTTTC
many,.,TRBV5-4,TRBJ1-4,CASSLMGDEKLFF,TGTGCCAGCAGCTTGATGGGCGACGAAAAACTGTTTTTT
few,TRBD2,TRBV19,TRBJ2-1,CASSLGLAAYNEQFF,TGTGCCAGTAGTCTTGGACTAGCGGCATACAATGAGCAGTTCTTC
.,.,TRBV29-1,TRBJ2-3,CSVEGNPRTDTQYF,TGCAGCGTAGAGGGAAACCCGCGCACAGATACGCAGTATTTT
.,TRBD2,TRBV29-1,TRBJ2-5,CSVVGLAETQYF,TGCAGCGTAGTCGGACTAGCGGAGACCCAGTACTTC
.,.,TRBV19,TRBJ2-7,CASSIGADSYEQYF,TGTGCCAGTAGTATAGGGGCAGATAGCTACGAGCAGTACTTC
many,TRBD2,TRBV25-1,TRBJ2-7,CASSVGGSVDEQYF,TGTGCCAGCAGTGTAGGCGGGAGCGTCGACGAGCAGTACTTC
.,.,TRBV2,TRBJ2-3,CASRGLQRGTDTQYF,TGTGCCAGCAGGGGACTGCAACGCGGCACAGATACGCAGTATTTT
few,TRBD2,TRBV20-1,TRBJ2-1,CSARELAAALYNEQFF,TGCAGTGCTAGAGAACTAGCGGCAGCCCTATACAATGAGCAGTTCTTC
.,.,TRBV29-1,TRBJ2-3,CSVDQGTDTQYF,TGCAGCGTTGATCAGGGCACAGATACGCAGTATTTT
.,.,TRBV9,TRBJ2-1,CASSVEQGGSYNEQFF,TGTGCCAGCAGCGTAGAACAGGGCGGGTCCTACAATGAGCAGTTCTTC
.,.,TRBV20-1,TRBJ2-7,CSARESRDHEQYF,TGCAGTGCTAGAGAGTCGCGGGACCACGAGCAGTACTTC
.,.,TRBV7-9,TRBJ1-1,CASPLPEAFF,TGTGCCAGCCCGCTCCCTGAAGCTTTCTTT
.,.,TRBV6-1,TRBJ1-1,CASSEEGFYMNTEAFF,TGTGCCAGCAGTGAAGAAGGGTTTTACATGAACACTGAAGCTTTCTTT
few,TRBD2,TRBV6-1,TRBJ2-7,CASRAGGSTGEQYF,TGTGCCAGCAGAGCCGGGGGGTCGACGGGCGAGCAGTACTTC
many,TRBD1,TRBV6-4,TRBJ2-3,CASSEGTGGTDTQYF,TGTGCCAGCAGTGAGGGGACAGGGGGCACAGATACGCAGTATTTT
few,.,TRBV2,TRBJ2-2,CASTNFQLTGELFF,TGTGCCAGCACAAACTTTCAGTTAACCGGGGAGCTGTTTTTT
many,TRBD1,TRBV6-1,TRBJ2-3,CASSQTGGYVTDTQYF,TGTGCCAGCAGTCAAACAGGGGGCTATGTTACAGATACGCAGTATTTT
many,.,TRBV10-3,TRBJ2-3,CAIREPTDTQYF,TGTGCCATCAGGGAACCTACAGATACGCAGTATTTT
.,.,TRBV2,TRBJ2-2,CASSAVWGRGAPGELFF,TGTGCCAGCAGTGCGGTGTGGGGGCGCGGGGCTCCCGGGGAGCTGTTTTTT
.,.,TRBV20-1,TRBJ2-5,CSTRAGTASETQYF,TGCAGTACTAGAGCGGGGACAGCTTCAGAGACCCAGTACTTC
few,.,TRBV11-1,TRBJ2-1,CASSSSLSRRGYNEQFF,TGTGCCAGCAGCTCATCCTTAAGCCGGAGAGGATACAATGAGCAGTTCTTC
few,TRBD2,TRBV7-6,TRBJ2-1,CASSLSSASGSRGNEQFF,TGTGCCAGCAGCTTATCGTCAGCAAGCGGGAGTAGGGGCAATGAGCAGTTCTTC
.,.,TRBV20-1,TRBJ1-5,CSAPRGSLEPQHF,TGCAGTGCTCCCAGGGGCAGTCTTGAGCCCCAGCATTTT
.,.,TRBV7-2,TRBJ2-7,CASSPGPGGQYEQYF,TGTGCCAGCAGCCCCGGTCCTGGAGGACAATACGAGCAGTACTTC
.,TRBD1,TRBV27,TRBJ2-1,CASSPPGQGPNEQFF,TGTGCCAGCAGTCCGCCGGGACAGGGGCCCAATGAGCAGTTCTTC
few,.,TRBV25-1,TRBJ1-1,CASSANLGQHTEAFF,TGTGCCAGCAGTGCCAACCTGGGTCAGCACACTGAAGCTTTCTTT
.,.,TRBV7-2,TRBJ2-2,CASTPQAANTGELFF,TGTGCCAGCACCCCTCAAGCCGCGAACACCGGGGAGCTGTTTTTT
few,.,TRBV9,TRBJ2-7,CASRNKCLVACEQYF,TGTGCCAGCAGAAATAAGTGTCTCGTCGCGTGCGAGCAGTACTTC
.,.,TRBV15,TRBJ2-1,CATSGRRGKDTQFF,TGTGCCACCAGCGGACGTCGGGGAAAGGATACGCAGTTCTTC
few,TRBD2,TRBV20-1,TRBJ2-7,CSAREGTRSSYEQYF,TGCAGTGCTAGAGAGGGGACTAGGAGCTCCTACGAGCAGTACTTC
many,.,TRBV27,TRBJ2-7,CASRLTSSYEQYF,TGTGCCAGCAGGCTGACTAGCTCCTACGAGCAGTACTTC
.,.,TRBV7-3,TRBJ2-1,CASSRGGGYSEQFF,TGTGCCAGCAGCCGAGGAGGTGGCTACAGTGAGCAGTTCTTC
.,TRBD1,TRBV5-6,TRBJ2-3,CASSLGGTGVTDTQYF,TGTGCCAGCAGCTTGGGGGGGACAGGGGTCACAGATACGCAGTATTTT
.,.,TRBV2,TRBJ1-1,CASRDVGYSEAFF,TGTGCCAGCAGAGACGTAGGGTACTCTGAAGCTTTCTTT
many,.,TRBV25-1,TRBJ1-1,CASSEGGGHKGGEAFF,TGTGCCAGCAGTGAAGGGGGGGGACATAAGGGAGGTGAAGCTTTCTTT
few,.,TRBV15,TRBJ2-1,CATSSQGGGYSEQFF,TGTGCCACCAGCAGCCAAGGAGGTGGCTACAGTGAGCAGTTCTTC
many,.,TRBV5-6,TRBJ2-3,CASSRGTGTDTQYF,TGTGCCAGCAGCCGCGGGACCGGCACAGATACGCAGTATTTT
.,.,TRBV7-2,TRBJ2-7,CASKFEGSSYEQYF,TGTGCCAGCAAATTTGAGGGGAGCTCCTACGAGCAGTACTTC
.,.,TRBV10-3,TRBJ1-2,CAISERASESPYGYTF,TGTGCCATCAGTGAGCGGGCCTCCGAGAGTCCCTATGGCTACACCTTC